What follows are 20 T cell receptor beta chains derived from one specimen sequenced in a study of identical twins. From the 5' RACE reads, TCRdb called clonotypes with MiXCR, one entry per CDR3 protein. The repertoire holds hundreds of thousands of distinct CDR3 sequences, with 20% to 25% as singletons. This sample was shared with a second study, whose subject was T cells expressing NK-cell markers.

The sequenced material came from CD4+ T cells sorted from blood. All receptors come from a woman aged 18 to 35 in good health.

V gene TRBV3-1 combines with J gene TRBJ2-3; the D gene is possibly TRBD2 (6 bases). Trimming stripped 5 bases from V and 1 base from J, with 22 bases between. The CDR3 extends over 18 amino acids. Germline-derived CDR1 and CDR2 are LGHDT and YNNKEL (reference sequence). CDR3 DNA sequence: TGTGCCAGCAGCAGCACCCGTTCCCGGGACTGGCGCACAGATACGCAGTATTTT. It is translated as CASSSTRSRDWRTDTQYF.

The chain uses TRBV5-1 and TRBJ2-1; perhaps TRBD2 as D (5 bases). The CDR3 is 13 residues long. V lost 0 bases to trimming and J lost 8 bases, with 9 bases between them. CDR1 is SGHRS, CDR2 YFSETQ, per germline. The CDR3 DNA sequence: TGCGCCAGCAGCTTGGTGGCGAGGGATGAGCAGTTCTTC. This codes for CASSLVARDEQFF.

This clonotype was counted many times. V and J are TRBV15 and TRBJ2-1, with D unclear. The V end was cut by 0 bases, the J end by 6 bases, with 9 bases between. The CDR3 is 14 residues long. From germline, CDR1 is LNHNV and CDR2 YYDKDF (reference sequence). Here the CDR3 reads CATSRDLSSNEQFF. The CDR3 bases are TGTGCCACCAGCAGAGATCTTAGTTCCAATGAGCAGTTCTTC.

Only a few counts were recorded for this clonotype. The chain joins TRBV6-1 to TRBJ2-5; 7 bases align to TRBD1. This CDR3 is 16 amino acids long. Germline loops: CDR1 MNHNS, CDR2 SASEGT. The ends lost 6 bases at V and 5 bases at J; junction bases unmatched: 15. In nucleotides, the CDR3 is TGTGCCAGCAGGGAAACCGGGACAGACCCCATGGAGACCCAGTACTTC. Protein: CASRETGTDPMETQYF.

V is TRBV20-1 and J is TRBJ2-1, with D unclear. Germline CDR1 is DFQATT and CDR2 is SNEGSKA (reference sequence). The V end lost 6 bases, the J end lost 6 bases, and 12 bases lay between the germline ends. The CDR3 contains 12 residues. Here the CDR3 DNA reads TGCAGTGCGAACCAGGCCCCCAATGAGCAGTTCTTC. Protein: CSANQAPNEQFF.

This clonotype came up a few times. V is TRBV20-1 and J is TRBJ2-2; 9 bases line up with TRBD1. The V segment lost 6 bases and the J segment 7 bases; nucleotides outside the gene matches: 9. This CDR3 comprises 14 residues. Germline-derived CDR1 and CDR2 are DFQATT and SNEGSKA (reference sequence). As DNA, the CDR3 is TGCAGTGCCCCTCGGACAGGGGTGTACGGGGAGCTGTTTTTT. Encoded protein: CSAPRTGVYGELFF.

V gene TRBV29-1 combines with J gene TRBJ1-2; no reliable D call. CDR1 is SQVTM and CDR2 is ANQGSEA in the germline V gene. The V and J ends lost 7 bases and 7 bases respectively, with 19 bases between them. The CDR3 contains 13 residues. CDR3 residues: CSARAELLSGYTF. CDR3 DNA: TGCAGCGCTCGGGCCGAACTTCTCTCTGGCTACACCTTC.

V and J are TRBV5-1 and TRBJ2-2; a weak D match, TRBD1 (6 bases). CDR1 and CDR2 from the germline V gene are SGHRS and YFSETQ. Trimming removed 0 bases from V and 5 bases from J, with 11 bases in between. The CDR3 length is 15 residues. The CDR3 region is CASSLATGWTGELFF. The CDR3 DNA reads TGCGCCAGCAGCTTGGCCACAGGGTGGACCGGGGAGCTGTTTTTT.

With respect to this clonotype: A junction boundary mismatches the germline segment, possibly from a read error. CDR3 protein: CASSPQVLHQVF. The CDR3 region has the DNA TGTGCCAGCAGCCCTCAAGTGCTCCACCAGGTCTTC. The chain couples TRBV7-9 to TRBJ2-1, with D uncertain. Per the germline V gene, CDR1 is SEHNR and CDR2 is FQNEAQ (reference sequence). CDR3 length: 12 amino acids.

In this sample, this clonotype turned up a few times. The rearrangement joins TRBV29-1 to TRBJ1-1, with D perhaps matching TRBD1 (5 bases). Per germline, CDR1 SQVTM and CDR2 ANQGSEA. The V gene lost 6 bases and the J gene lost 8 bases, with 13 bases spanning the gap. The CDR3 extends over 11 amino acids. CDR3 coding DNA: TGCAGCGTCGGGGACGCAAGAGAAGCTTTCTTT. As protein: CSVGDAREAFF.

This chain joins TRBV20-1 and TRBJ2-3; 7 nucleotides align to TRBD2. The CDR3 sequence is 14 residues long. Germline V CDR1 and CDR2: DFQATT, SNEGSKA (reference sequence). J gave up 5 bases and V 3 bases, and 8 bases lay outside the gene matches. The CDR3 protein is CSARQAGARDTQYF. CDR3 bases: TGCAGTGCTAGGCAGGCGGGAGCAAGAGATACGCAGTATTTT.

This chain uses TRBV5-1 with TRBJ2-3, with a possible D match to TRBD2 (7 bases). Germline values: CDR1 SGHRS, CDR2 YFSETQ. This CDR3 region has 15 residues. V lost 0 bases and J lost 6, with 14 bases in between. CDR3 nucleotide sequence: TGCGCCAGCAGCTTGGGGACGGGGGGCCCTGATACGCAGTATTTT. Translation gives CASSLGTGGPDTQYF.

V usage is TRBV5-6 and J usage is TRBJ1-2; D is ambiguous. The ends were cut back, 4 bases at V and 2 bases at J, with 15 bases in the middle. Per germline, CDR1 SGHDT and CDR2 YYEEEE. This CDR3 comprises 15 residues. CDR3 in amino acids: CASSPEGSRNYGYTF. In DNA, the CDR3 is TGTGCCAGCAGCCCTGAAGGGAGCCGCAACTATGGCTACACCTTC.

The rearrangement joins TRBV5-4 to TRBJ2-1; TRBD1 matches at 8 bases. V was pared by 3 bases and J by 7 bases, with 6 bases of the junction left unmatched. Germline values: CDR1 SGHNT, CDR2 YYREEE (reference sequence). The CDR3 has 14 residues. CDR3 nucleotides: TGTGCCAGCAGCTCTGGACAGGGAAGGAATGAGCAGTTCTTC. Residues: CASSSGQGRNEQFF.

This clonotype was counted only a few times. The chain couples TRBV4-2 to TRBJ2-3; the match to TRBD2 covers 10 bases. Per germline, CDR1 LGHNA and CDR2 YNFKEQ. V gave up 3 bases and J gave up 2 bases; unmatched junction bases: 5. The CDR3 is made up of 16 amino acids. The CDR3 here is CASSHRTSGVTDTQYF. In DNA form, the CDR3 reads TGTGCCAGCAGCCACCGGACTAGCGGTGTCACAGATACGCAGTATTTT.

The chain is built from TRBV2 and TRBJ2-6; tentatively, D is TRBD1 (6 bases). Germline V lookup: CDR1 SNHLY, CDR2 FYNNEI. The CDR3 is 13 amino acids. Trimming cost V 8 bases and J 2 bases, with 7 bases left between them. The CDR3 reads CASGQTGANVLTF. In DNA, the CDR3 is TGTGCCAGCGGACAGACTGGGGCCAACGTCCTGACTTTC.

The CDR3 loop is CASSPGWSGANVLTF. The CDR3 nucleotides are TGTGCCAGCTCACCAGGGTGGTCAGGGGCCAACGTCCTGACTTTC. The chain uses TRBV18 and TRBJ2-6; D gene ambiguous. This CDR3 spans 15 amino acids. The V gene lost 2 bases and the J gene lost 4 bases, with 9 bases spanning the gap. CDR1 and CDR2 (germline): KGHSH, LQKENI.

The chain is built from TRBV20-1 and TRBJ2-3; TRBD2 matches at 8 bases. Germline V lookup: CDR1 DFQATT, CDR2 SNEGSKA (reference sequence). This CDR3 has 13 residues. DNA of the CDR3: TGCAGCACAAAGCGGGGGAGCACAGATACGCAGTATTTT. Encoded protein: CSTKRGSTDTQYF.

V is TRBV7-9 and J is TRBJ2-3, with TRBD1 matching 8 bases. This CDR3 region has 15 residues. Germline V gene sequence: CDR1 SEHNR, CDR2 FQNEAQ (reference sequence). With 5 bases clipped from V and 4 bases from J, the junction kept 8 bases outside the gene matches. The CDR3 nucleotides read TGTGCCAGCAGCCCATGGACAGGGCAGGCAGATACGCAGTATTTT. Its translation is CASSPWTGQADTQYF. Full variable domain (remainder filled in from reference TRBV7-9 and TRBJ2-3): DTGVSQNPRHKITKRGQNVTFRCDPISEHNRLYWYRQTLGQGPEFLTYFQNEAQLEKSRLLSDRFSAERPKGSFSTLEIQRTEQGDSAMYLCASSPWTGQADTQYFGPGTRLTVL.

V is TRBV20-1 and J is TRBJ1-1, with unresolved D. The CDR3 spans 12 residues. The V end lost 5 bases, the J end lost 5 bases, and 12 bases lay between the germline ends. Looked up from germline, CDR1 is DFQATT and CDR2 is SNEGSKA (reference sequence). Written as DNA, the CDR3 is TGCAGTGCTCACCTTGCGGGGACTGAAGCTTTCTTT. Encoded protein: CSAHLAGTEAFF.